Listed below are T cell receptor beta chains from one sample, sequenced in a study of cytomegalovirus exposure and HLA in healthy donors. Repertoires were generated with immunoSEQ multiplex PCR, while TCRdb's copy carries only in-frame clones and drops some. Seen here are tens of thousands of clones, over 65% observed once, and the top ten hold approximately 8%. Input material: PBMCs. These receptors were obtained from a man in his 60s in good health and CMV-seronegative. Both conserved end residues are part of each CDR3. The order of the fields is clone size, V gene, J gene, D gene, CDR3 DNA, CDR3 protein. The D gene is left open where the match is weak. Clone size is stated in some rows and not others, as once, few, many or a class when expanded.

clone size: once
V gene: TRBV6-5
J gene: TRBJ1-1
D gene: .
CDR3 DNA: TGTGCCAGCAGTTACGGCAGGGTTGGGGCCACTGAAGCTTTCTTT
CDR3 protein: CASSYGRVGATEAFF

clone size: .
V gene: TRBV20-1
J gene: TRBJ2-7
D gene: .
CDR3 DNA: TGCAGTGCTAGACTAGCCTACGAGCAGTACTTC
CDR3 protein: CSARLAYEQYF

clone size: .
V gene: TRBV5-1
J gene: TRBJ1-2
D gene: .
CDR3 DNA: TGCGCCAGCAGCTTGGGCGTGGGGGCAATCTATGGCTACACCTTC
CDR3 protein: CASSLGVGAIYGYTF

clone size: once
V gene: TRBV21-1
J gene: TRBJ1-2
D gene: .
CDR3 DNA: TGTGCCAGCAGCAATGACAGTAACTATGGCTACACCTTC
CDR3 protein: CASSNDSNYGYTF

clone size: .
V gene: TRBV5-1
J gene: TRBJ1-6
D gene: TRBD1
CDR3 DNA: TGCGCCAGCAGCTGGGGGGACAGGGGAAATTCACCCCTCCACTTT
CDR3 protein: CASSWGDRGNSPLHF

clone size: .
V gene: TRBV11-2
J gene: TRBJ2-5
D gene: .
CDR3 DNA: TGTGCCAGCAGCTTAGACGGGACCCAGTACTTC
CDR3 protein: CASSLDGTQYF

clone size: .
V gene: TRBV5-6
J gene: TRBJ2-1
D gene: TRBD2
CDR3 DNA: TGTGCCAGCAGCTTGGAGCCGGGACTAGCGGGAGGGAATGAGCAGTTCTTC
CDR3 protein: CASSLEPGLAGGNEQFF

clone size: few
V gene: TRBV15
J gene: TRBJ2-5
D gene: TRBD2
CDR3 DNA: TGTGCCACCAGCATTGGTAGCGGGGGTCAAGAGACCCAGTACTTC
CDR3 protein: CATSIGSGGQETQYF

clone size: .
V gene: TRBV4-1
J gene: TRBJ1-5
D gene: .
CDR3 DNA: TGCGCCAGCAGCCATCTCAGAGGTTGGCCCCAGCATTTT
CDR3 protein: CASSHLRGWPQHF

clone size: once
V gene: TRBV10-3
J gene: TRBJ2-5
D gene: TRBD1
CDR3 DNA: TGTGCCATCAGTGAGAGGCAGGGGGCAGGAGAGACCCAGTACTTC
CDR3 protein: CAISERQGAGETQYF

clone size: .
V gene: TRBV5-1
J gene: TRBJ2-7
D gene: .
CDR3 DNA: TGCGCCAGCAGCTCGGGGGACAGATATCGTGAGCAGTACTTC
CDR3 protein: CASSSGDRYREQYF

clone size: few
V gene: TRBV7-9
J gene: TRBJ1-2
D gene: .
CDR3 DNA: TGTGCCAGCAGCTTACGTGGCTACACCTTC
CDR3 protein: CASSLRGYTF

clone size: few
V gene: TRBV5-6
J gene: TRBJ1-1
D gene: TRBD1
CDR3 DNA: TGTGCCAGCAGCTTGGCAGCAGGGAGACAGGGCTCGGCTTTCTTT
CDR3 protein: CASSLAAGRQGSAFF

clone size: .
V gene: TRBV4-1
J gene: TRBJ1-2
D gene: .
CDR3 DNA: TGCGCCAGTCGCGTGTTCCGGGGGGGGACTAACTATGGCTACACCTTC
CDR3 protein: CASRVFRGGTNYGYTF

clone size: .
V gene: TRBV4-3
J gene: TRBJ2-7
D gene: TRBD1
CDR3 DNA: TGCGCCAGCACACCGGGACAGGGTCCCTACGAGCAGTACTTC
CDR3 protein: CASTPGQGPYEQYF